These T cell receptor beta chains were read from a single sample in a study of blood T cell repertoires in COVID-19. The assay was immunoSEQ multiplex PCR, and TCRdb's table has in-frame clones only and misses some. The data contain about 250,000 clones, about four fifths of them seen just once; the ten biggest clones take up around 3.7%. Specimen: PBMCs or T cells enriched from blood (not recorded which). These receptors were obtained from a man over 45 who had recovered from COVID-19. Both conserved end residues are part of each CDR3. A D gene is named only where the DNA matches it firmly. Not all rows give a size; the values are once, few, many and, for expanded clones, a class.

d_call,cdr3_length,v_call,j_call,clone_size,cdr3_nt,cdr3_aa
TRBD2,13,TRBV7-9,TRBJ2-1,NA,TGTGCCAGCAGTTCGGGGGGATACAATGAGCAGTTCTTC,CASSSGGYNEQFF
TRBD1,13,TRBV2,TRBJ2-7,NA,TGTGCCAGCAGTGGACAGGGAGCCTACGAGCAGTACTTC,CASSGQGAYEQYF
NA,13,TRBV5-1,TRBJ2-7,NA,TGCGCCAGCAGCTTGGCCAGAGGAACCGAGCAGTACTTC,CASSLARGTEQYF
NA,15,TRBV18,TRBJ1-3,NA,TGTGCCAGCTCAAGGACGACAGCCTCTGGAAACACCATATATTTT,CASSRTTASGNTIYF
NA,15,TRBV5-1,TRBJ1-1,NA,TGCGCCAGCAGCTTGGCCCCGGGGAGGAGGACTGAAGCTTTCTTT,CASSLAPGRRTEAFF
TRBD2,17,TRBV13,TRBJ2-5,NA,TGTGCCAGCAGCCTAGGGGGACTAGCGGAAGCTCTAGAGACCCAGTACTTC,CASSLGGLAEALETQYF
TRBD2,14,TRBV19,TRBJ2-5,NA,TGTGCCAGTAGAATAGCGGGGGGTTCAGAGACCCAGTACTTC,CASRIAGGSETQYF
TRBD2,14,TRBV27,TRBJ2-3,NA,TGTGCCAGCAGTTTGGCGGGAGGAGCAGATACGCAGTATTTT,CASSLAGGADTQYF
TRBD1,14,TRBV9,TRBJ1-1,NA,TGTGCCAGCAGCGTAGAGTCAGGGGGCACTGAAGCTTTCTTT,CASSVESGGTEAFF
NA,13,TRBV12-3/TRBV12-4,TRBJ1-3,NA,TGTGCCAGCAGTCCAGAAAAAGGAAACACCATATATTTT,CASSPEKGNTIYF
NA,15,TRBV4-2,TRBJ2-7,NA,TGTGCCAGCAGCCAAACTCGGGACACCAACTACGAGCAGTACTTC,CASSQTRDTNYEQYF
TRBD1,15,TRBV11-2,TRBJ1-6,NA,TGTGCCAGCAGCTTAGGAGACAGGGGGAATTCACCCCTCCACTTT,CASSLGDRGNSPLHF
NA,19,TRBV18,TRBJ1-1,NA,TGTGCCAGCTCACCACCGGGCGGGATGGTTAGCCCTATGAACACTGAAGCTTTCTTT,CASSPPGGMVSPMNTEAFF
NA,16,TRBV30,TRBJ1-3,NA,TGTGCCTGGAGTGTGAGAAGATTAGGGGCGGGAAACACCATATATTTT,CAWSVRRLGAGNTIYF
TRBD1,14,TRBV18,TRBJ2-7,few,TGTGCCAGCTCAGCCGGGACAGGGGGCCTCGAGCAGTACTTC,CASSAGTGGLEQYF
NA,14,TRBV29-1,TRBJ2-7,NA,TGCAGCGTCGCCTCCGGGACAATCTCCTACGAGCAGTACTTC,CSVASGTISYEQYF
TRBD2,14,TRBV5-1,TRBJ2-5,NA,TGCGCCAGCAGCCCAAAAGCGGGGGGGACCACCCAGTACTTC,CASSPKAGGTTQYF
NA,12,TRBV5-1,TRBJ2-3,once,TGCGCCAGCAGCTTGATCTCAGATACGCAGTATTTT,CASSLISDTQYF
TRBD2,16,TRBV4-1,TRBJ2-5,NA,TGCGCCAGCAGCCAAGATCCAGCGGGGGGCTTTGGGACCCAGTACTTC,CASSQDPAGGFGTQYF
NA,15,TRBV18,TRBJ2-1,NA,TGTGCCAGCTCACCAGGATCGACTAGTTCTAATGAGCAGTTCTTC,CASSPGSTSSNEQFF
NA,13,TRBV6-4,TRBJ1-5,NA,TGTGCCAGCAGCGACGAGCATGGTCAGCCCCAGCATTTT,CASSDEHGQPQHF
NA,14,TRBV19,TRBJ2-3,NA,TGTGCCAGTAGTGACAGGCTACTGGAAGATACGCAGTATTTT,CASSDRLLEDTQYF
NA,15,TRBV28,TRBJ2-5,NA,TGTGCCAGCAGCTCAAGATCGGGGTACCAAGAGACCCAGTACTTC,CASSSRSGYQETQYF
TRBD1,20,TRBV7-8,TRBJ2-7,NA,TGTGCCAGCAGCCCCAGGGGACAGGGGGCGTTTCAAGATGGAACCTACGAGCAGTACTTC,CASSPRGQGAFQDGTYEQYF
NA,13,TRBV27,TRBJ1-1,NA,TGTGCCAGCAGTTTGGACACAAACACTGAAGCTTTCTTT,CASSLDTNTEAFF
NA,13,TRBV12-3/TRBV12-4,TRBJ2-5,NA,TGTGCCAGCAAGCCCACTAGCTTCGAGACCCAGTACTTC,CASKPTSFETQYF
NA,16,TRBV9,TRBJ1-3,NA,TGTGCCAGCAGCGAAGCAGGTGGCCTCTCTGGAAACACCATATATTTT,CASSEAGGLSGNTIYF
NA,13,TRBV7-2,TRBJ1-3,NA,TGTGCCAGCACCACCGAGGCTGGAAACACCATATATTTT,CASTTEAGNTIYF
TRBD1,17,TRBV7-2,TRBJ1-2,once,TGTGCCAGCAGCGCCCGGACAGGGGGCCTTGTTAACTATGGCTACACCTTC,CASSARTGGLVNYGYTF
NA,13,TRBV29-1,TRBJ1-5,NA,TGCAGCGTTGAAATCGCCACCGGGCAGCCCCAGCATTTT,CSVEIATGQPQHF
NA,13,TRBV29-1,TRBJ2-5,NA,TGCAGCGTTGTTCTAGTACAGGGAGAGACCCAGTACTTC,CSVVLVQGETQYF
TRBD1,18,TRBV4-2,TRBJ1-6,NA,TGTGCCAGCAGCCCGGACTTAGGAAGAGCGACAGGGGGTTCACCCCTCCACTTT,CASSPDLGRATGGSPLHF
TRBD1,15,TRBV6-4,TRBJ2-7,NA,TGTGCCAGCAGCCAAGAGGGACAGGGGTACTACGAGCAGTACTTC,CASSQEGQGYYEQYF
TRBD1,15,TRBV19,TRBJ1-2,NA,TGTGCCACCGAGCCGGGACAGGGGTTAGGCTATGGCTACACCTTC,CATEPGQGLGYGYTF
NA,14,TRBV11-2,TRBJ2-3,NA,TGTGCCAGCAGCTTCCGGGGGAGGGGGAGTACGCAGTATTTT,CASSFRGRGSTQYF
NA,16,TRBV10-3,TRBJ2-5,NA,TGTGCCATATCAGTGGGTCTTGGGCAGGGTTGGGAGACCCAGTACTTC,CAISVGLGQGWETQYF
NA,13,TRBV12-3/TRBV12-4,TRBJ1-1,NA,TGTGCCAGCAGCCCACAGATGAACACTGAAGCTTTCTTT,CASSPQMNTEAFF
NA,13,TRBV9,TRBJ2-5,NA,TGTGCCAGCAGCTTCCGGGACTCAGAGACCCAGTACTTC,CASSFRDSETQYF